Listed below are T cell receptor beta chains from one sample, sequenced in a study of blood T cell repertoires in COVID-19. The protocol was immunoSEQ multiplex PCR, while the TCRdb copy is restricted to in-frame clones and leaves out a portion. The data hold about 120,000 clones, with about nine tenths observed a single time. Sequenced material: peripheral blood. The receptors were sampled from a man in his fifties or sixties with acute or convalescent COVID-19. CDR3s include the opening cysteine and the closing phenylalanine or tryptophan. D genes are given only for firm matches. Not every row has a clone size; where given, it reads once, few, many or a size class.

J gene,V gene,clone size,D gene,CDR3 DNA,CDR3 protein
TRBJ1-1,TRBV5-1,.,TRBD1,TGCGCCAGCAGCTTGGCCATGACAGGGAGAGAAGAAGCTTTCTTT,CASSLAMTGREEAFF
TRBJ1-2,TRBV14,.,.,TGTGCCAGCAGCCACGGGGAAAACTATGGCTACACCTTC,CASSHGENYGYTF
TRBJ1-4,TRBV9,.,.,TGTGCCAGCAGCGTAGAAGGGGCAACTAATGAAAAACTGTTTTTT,CASSVEGATNEKLFF
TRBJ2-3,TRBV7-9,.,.,TGTGCCAGCACCTCACAGCGGCACACAGATACGCAGTATTTT,CASTSQRHTDTQYF
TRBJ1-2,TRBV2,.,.,TGTGCCAGCAGCCCTCCCCAGGGCCCCCTGGGGGGCTACACCTTC,CASSPPQGPLGGYTF
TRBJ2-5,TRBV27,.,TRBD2,TGTGCCAGCAGCCACGACACCCTAGCGGGAGGGGGGGAGACCCAGTACTTC,CASSHDTLAGGGETQYF
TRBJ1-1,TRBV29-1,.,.,TGCAGCGGGACATACACTGAAGCTTTCTTT,CSGTYTEAFF
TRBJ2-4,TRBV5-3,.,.,TGTGCCAGAAGCTTGAGACTGCCCCCGGGTCGCTTC,CARSLRLPPGRF
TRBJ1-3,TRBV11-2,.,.,TGTGCCAGCAGCTTGGACAGAGGAAACACCATATATTTT,CASSLDRGNTIYF
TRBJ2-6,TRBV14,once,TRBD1,TGTGCCAGCAGACCTACAGGGGGCCTATCTGGGGCCAACGTCCTGACTTTC,CASRPTGGLSGANVLTF
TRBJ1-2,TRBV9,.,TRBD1,TGTGCCAGCAGCGTCGGGGGACAGTTCGAGGGCGGTGGCTACACCTTC,CASSVGGQFEGGGYTF
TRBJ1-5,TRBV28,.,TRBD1,TGTGCCAGCGGACAGGGGGCGAGCCATCAGCCCCAGCATTTT,CASGQGASHQPQHF
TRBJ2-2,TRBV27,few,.,TGTGCCAGCAGTTTATTAGCGTCGGTGGGCGGGGAGCTGTTTTTT,CASSLLASVGGELFF
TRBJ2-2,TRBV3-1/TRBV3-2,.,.,TGTGCCAGCAGCCCCAGGGGGAACACCGGGGAGCTGTTTTTT,CASSPRGNTGELFF
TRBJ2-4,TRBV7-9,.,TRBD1,TGTGCCAGCAGCGCAGACAGGGGTTTGGTCGGAGTCCACATTCAGTACTTC,CASSADRGLVGVHIQYF
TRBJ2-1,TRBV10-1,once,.,TGCGCCAGCAGTGAGCGATCGGGGGATGAGCAGTTCTTC,CASSERSGDEQFF
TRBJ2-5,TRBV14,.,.,TGTGCCAGCAGCCAAGGACGGCTGGCGGGGTTTCGAGAGACCCAGTACTTC,CASSQGRLAGFRETQYF
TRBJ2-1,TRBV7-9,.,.,TGTGCCAGCAGACAGTACAGGGTAAGTAGGGGGATCAATGAGCAGTTCTTC,CASRQYRVSRGINEQFF
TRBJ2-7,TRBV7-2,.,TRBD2,TGTGCCAGCAGCTTAGGATATAGCGGGCTATCCTCCTACGAGCAGTACTTC,CASSLGYSGLSSYEQYF
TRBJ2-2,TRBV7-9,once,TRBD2,TGTGCCAGCAGCTTTGGACTAGTAATCGGGGAGCTGTTTTTT,CASSFGLVIGELFF
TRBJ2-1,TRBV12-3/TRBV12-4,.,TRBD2,TGTGCCTCCCGGGGCGGGAGATGGAATGAGCAGTTCTTC,CASRGGRWNEQFF
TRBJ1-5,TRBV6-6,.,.,TGTGCCAGCAAAAACCCCCAGGATTATCAGCCCCAGCATTTT,CASKNPQDYQPQHF
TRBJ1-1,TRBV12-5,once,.,TGTGCTAGTCTCCTCTCACAGGGGAACACTGAAGCTTTCTTT,CASLLSQGNTEAFF